These 14 T cell receptor gamma chains originate from one sample sequenced in a study of Vδ1+ human thymocytes. What these receptors recognize is not known. Sequences come from RNA converted to cDNA by reverse transcription. Pooled V-gene forward primers with one constant-region reverse primer generated the CDR3 amplicons by multiplex PCR. TCRdb reanalysed the multiplex PCR reads with CATT. Of about 22,000 gamma-chain clones detected, 12% to 15% appear once; the ten largest clones hold roughly 2%. Overall study results and limits: Thymic TRG and TRD repertoires appeared highly polyclonal.

The specimen sequenced was Vdelta1+ gamma-delta thymocytes from the thymus. Documented subset: FACS-sorted CD3+ TCRalphabeta- TCRVdelta1+ TCRVdelta2- thymocytes. These receptors all come from a child under two years old who had congenital heart surgery.

This clone was observed a handful of times. The chain employs TRGV9 and TRGJ1 or TRGJ2. CDR3 length: 11 amino acids. The germline V gene encodes CDR1 GITISATS and CDR2 ISYDGTV (reference sequence). Losses at the gene ends were 5 bases for V and 9 bases for J; bases not matched to a gene: 7. The CDR3 here is CALWAWGKKLF. CDR3 sequence (DNA): TGTGCCTTGTGGGCCTGGGGTAAGAAACTCTTT.

This chain uses TRGV3 with TRGJ1 or TRGJ2. J was trimmed by 5 bases and V by 0 bases; bases with no gene match: 4. CDR3 size: 13 residues. CDR1 and CDR2 from the germline V gene are VTNTFY and YDVSTARD (reference sequence). CDR3 in amino acids: CATWDRGNYKKLF. CDR3 DNA: TGTGCCACCTGGGACAGGGGTAATTATAAGAAACTCTTT.

This clone was recorded a few times. The V gene is TRGV8, the J gene TRGJ1 or TRGJ2. The CDR3 has 13 residues. Germline V gene data show CDR1 as VENAVY and CDR2 as YDSYNSRV. Unmatched junction bases numbered 6, after V lost 2 bases and J lost 5 bases. CDR3 DNA: TGTGCCACCTGGGATAATTTGAATTATAAGAAACTCTTT. It encodes CATWDNLNYKKLF.

This clone was seen only a few times. The V call is TRGV9, the J call TRGJ1 or TRGJ2. There are 13 residues in the CDR3. Germline values: CDR1 GITISATS, CDR2 ISYDGTV (reference sequence). V was pared by 5 bases and J by 7 bases, with 11 bases of the junction left unmatched. The CDR3 DNA follows: TGTGCCTTGTGGGGGGTCTGCCACTATAAGAAACTCTTT. Translation gives CALWGVCHYKKLF.

A few counts support this clone. The chain links TRGV3 to TRGJ1 or TRGJ2. The V gene end was trimmed by 0 bases and the J gene end by 6 bases; junction bases not matched to a gene: 2. Germline CDR1 is VTNTFY and CDR2 is YDVSTARD (reference sequence). This CDR3 has 12 residues. The CDR3 region has the DNA TGTGCCACCTGGGACAGGGCTTATAAGAAACTCTTT. The encoded protein is CATWDRAYKKLF.

The V and J genes are TRGV9 and TRGJ1 or TRGJ2. Germline CDR1 is GITISATS and CDR2 is ISYDGTV (reference sequence). The CDR3 is 15 residues long. The V gene end was trimmed by 2 bases and the J gene end by 0 bases; junction bases not matched to a gene: 7. The CDR3 reads CALWEAPMNYYKKLF. DNA of the CDR3: TGTGCCTTGTGGGAGGCCCCCATGAATTATTATAAGAAACTCTTT.

This clone has a handful of counts. Different DNA sequences within this sample yield the same CDR3. The chain recombines TRGV9 with TRGJ1 or TRGJ2. The CDR3 sequence is 15 residues long. Germline CDR1 reads GITISATS; CDR2 reads ISYDGTV (reference sequence). With 2 bases clipped from V and 9 bases from J, the junction kept 16 bases outside the gene matches. DNA for the CDR3: TGTGCCTTGTGGGAGGCGCCCCTCATCGTCCTTAAGAAACTCTTT. Translating it yields CALWEAPLIVLKKLF.

This clone was found a few times. At the DNA level, this CDR3 is encoded by other sequences in the same sample as well. The gene calls are TRGV8 and TRGJP2. V was pared by 3 bases and J by 2 bases, with 3 bases of the junction left unmatched. CDR3 length: 14 residues. From germline, CDR1 is VENAVY and CDR2 YDSYNSRV. Here the CDR3 reads CATWDLSSDWIKTF. In DNA, the CDR3 is TGTGCCACCTGGGATCTCAGTAGTGATTGGATCAAGACGTTT.

The table lists this clone with a few counts. The gene calls are TRGV8 and TRGJP2. V dropped 3 bases and J dropped 3; count of bases not matched to a gene: 4. The CDR3 runs 14 residues. Germline CDR1 and CDR2: VENAVY and YDSYNSRV. The DNA of the CDR3 is TGTGCCACCTGGGATGCGGGTAGTGATTGGATCAAGACGTTT. This sequence encodes CATWDAGSDWIKTF.

This clone was observed a few times. The chain uses TRGV9 and TRGJ1 or TRGJ2. The CDR3 is 11 amino acids. CDR1 is GITISATS and CDR2 is ISYDGTV in the germline V gene (reference sequence). With 5 bases clipped from V and 5 bases from J, the junction kept 3 bases outside the gene matches. CDR3 protein: CALWVNYKKLF. CDR3 coding DNA: TGTGCCTTGTGGGTGAATTATAAGAAACTCTTT.

This chain links TRGV8 with TRGJ1 or TRGJ2. J gave up 7 bases and V 4 bases, and 10 bases lay outside the gene matches. Germline-derived CDR1 and CDR2 are VENAVY and YDSYNSRV. CDR3 size: 13 residues. CDR3: CATWDPMGYKKLF. In nucleotides, the CDR3 is TGTGCCACCTGGGACCCCATGGGGTATAAGAAACTCTTT.

The V call is TRGV3, the J call TRGJP1. Trimming removed 4 bases from V and 4 bases from J; junction bases left unmatched: 6. The CDR3 sequence is 14 residues long. Germline CDR1 VTNTFY, CDR2 YDVSTARD (reference sequence). The CDR3 reads CATWEGGTGWFKIF. Here the CDR3 DNA reads TGTGCCACCTGGGAAGGGGGCACTGGTTGGTTCAAGATATTT.

This clone was counted only a few times. The chain combines TRGV4 with TRGJ1 or TRGJ2. This CDR3 contains 12 residues. Germline-derived CDR1 and CDR2 are EGSTGY and YDSYTSSV. V shed 0 bases and J 9 bases; nucleotides not matched to a gene: 5. CDR3 in amino acids: CATWDGLGKKLF. CDR3 sequence (DNA): TGTGCCACCTGGGATGGGCTCGGTAAGAAACTCTTT.

This clone was observed a handful of times. V usage is TRGV8 and J usage is TRGJ1 or TRGJ2. The CDR3 runs 14 residues. Losses at the gene ends were 5 bases for V and 0 bases for J; bases not matched to a gene: 7. Germline loops: CDR1 VENAVY, CDR2 YDSYNSRV. The CDR3 DNA sequence: TGTGCCACCTGGGGGTTCGAGAATTATTATAAGAAACTCTTT. Its protein is CATWGFENYYKKLF.